This entry lists 8 T cell receptor beta chains sequenced from one sample in a study of T-cell reconstitution after alpha-beta-depleted transplantation in children. Unique molecular identifiers were built into the TCRbeta library. TCRdb re-derived calls from the PCR reads in MiXCR, one entry per CDR3 protein. Of about 600,000 distinct CDR3 sequences listed, roughly a tenth are singletons. The sequencing used PBMCs from the stem cell graft donor, collected from the stem cell graft. These receptors were obtained from a human donor who donated a stem cell graft to a child with acute myeloid leukemia.

The chain combines TRBV20-1 with TRBJ2-2; the match to TRBD2 covers 11 bases. The CDR3 has 14 residues. V was pared by 6 bases and J by 4 bases, with 4 bases of the junction left unmatched. Germline V gene data show CDR1 as DFQATT and CDR2 as SNEGSKA (reference sequence). The CDR3 spells CSAWTSGLTGELFF. CDR3 DNA sequence: TGCAGTGCGTGGACTAGCGGGCTCACCGGGGAGCTGTTTTTT.

The rearrangement uses TRBV19 and TRBJ1-6; D not certain. CDR1 is LNHDA, CDR2 SQIVND, per germline (reference sequence). The CDR3 contains 13 residues. Trimming took off 9 bases at V and 8 bases at J, with 14 bases between the two ends. CDR3 sequence reads: CASGQAKHSPLHF. DNA for the CDR3: TGTGCCAGCGGGCAGGCGAAACATTCACCCCTCCACTTT.

This clonotype was found a few times. CDR3 protein: CASSLKWDSSTDTQYF. As DNA, the CDR3 is TGCGCCAGCAGCTTGAAGTGGGACTCTAGCACAGATACGCAGTATTTT. V gene TRBV5-1 combines with J gene TRBJ2-3; a weak D match, TRBD2 (6 bases). Trimming cost V 1 base and J 0 bases, with 12 bases left between them. The length of the CDR3 is 16 residues. The germline CDR1 and CDR2 sequences are SGHRS and YFSETQ.

The gene calls are TRBV20-1 and TRBJ2-3; the D is unclear. Germline V gene data show CDR1 as DFQATT and CDR2 as SNEGSKA (reference sequence). Deletions cut 6 bases from V and 0 bases from J, with 19 bases between. The CDR3 covers 16 residues. The CDR3 DNA sequence: TGCAGTGCCAACATCCTGGGCGTTCCTAGCACAGATACGCAGTATTTT. Its translation is CSANILGVPSTDTQYF.

The V call is TRBV5-1, the J call TRBJ1-2; D remains unclear. The length of the CDR3 is 14 residues. Per germline, CDR1 SGHRS and CDR2 YFSETQ. Trimming removed 0 bases at V and 2 bases at J, with 8 bases between. The chain's CDR3 is CASSLEGGNYGYTF. CDR3 DNA sequence: TGCGCCAGCAGCTTGGAGGGCGGGAACTATGGCTACACCTTC. Complete variable domain (other parts from reference TRBV5-1 and TRBJ1-2): KAGVTQTPRYLIKTRGQQVTLSCSPISGHRSVSWYQQTPGQGLQFLFEYFSETQRNKGNFPGRFSGRQFSNSRSEMNVSTLELGDSALYLCASSLEGGNYGYTFGSGTRLTVV.

This clonotype was found many times. The J gene is TRBJ2-7, the V gene TRBV29-1, with TRBD2 identical over 7 bases. J gave up 0 bases and V 4 bases, and 6 bases lay outside the gene matches. This CDR3 has 14 residues. Per germline, CDR1 SQVTM and CDR2 ANQGSEA. The CDR3 coding sequence is TGCAGCGTTGTTGGGGGGGGAAGCTCCTACGAGCAGTACTTC. Translating gives CSVVGGGSSYEQYF.

This clonotype has at least ten counts. V and J are TRBV5-1 and TRBJ2-7, with a weak D call TRBD1 (5 bases). The CDR3 has 14 residues. Trimming removed 3 bases at V and 7 bases at J, with 17 bases between. CDR1 is SGHRS and CDR2 is YFSETQ in the germline V gene. The CDR3 sequence: CASSSPDRSREQYF. The CDR3 DNA follows: TGCGCCAGCAGCTCCCCCGACAGATCGAGGGAGCAGTACTTC. Full variable domain (rest looked up from reference TRBV5-1 and TRBJ2-7): KAGVTQTPRYLIKTRGQQVTLSCSPISGHRSVSWYQQTPGQGLQFLFEYFSETQRNKGNFPGRFSGRQFSNSRSEMNVSTLELGDSALYLCASSSPDRSREQYFGPGTRLTVT.

The chain combines TRBV30 with TRBJ1-3; weak D call: TRBD1 (5 bases). The germline gives CDR1 GTSNPN, CDR2 SVGIG (reference sequence). The CDR3 totals 14 residues. With 2 bases removed from V and 2 bases from J, the gap between germline ends came to 10 bases. This CDR3 is CAWSRDEAGNTIYF. For the CDR3, the DNA is TGTGCCTGGAGTAGGGACGAGGCTGGAAACACCATATATTTT.